This TCR beta chain was identified during a study of control samples from healthy donors and cancer patients. V shed 5 bases and J shed 6 bases, with 22 bases lying between them. Germline-derived CDR1 and CDR2 are SEHNR and FQNEAQ (reference sequence). The CDR3 covers 16 residues. Only in-frame clones appear in the TCRdb table, and some are missing; sequencing was by immunoSEQ multiplex PCR. In the table there are 150,000 to 200,000 clones, about 93% of which are singletons. The sample taken for sequencing was blood. The chain couples TRBV7-9 to TRBJ2-5; a possible D gene is TRBD1 (5 bases). The TCR sequence derives from a woman aged 55-70 years in good health. CDR3 coding DNA: TGTGCCAGCAGCCGCCTATCTCAGGGAATTGAGAAGACCCAGTACTTC. It is translated as CASSRLSQGIEKTQYF.